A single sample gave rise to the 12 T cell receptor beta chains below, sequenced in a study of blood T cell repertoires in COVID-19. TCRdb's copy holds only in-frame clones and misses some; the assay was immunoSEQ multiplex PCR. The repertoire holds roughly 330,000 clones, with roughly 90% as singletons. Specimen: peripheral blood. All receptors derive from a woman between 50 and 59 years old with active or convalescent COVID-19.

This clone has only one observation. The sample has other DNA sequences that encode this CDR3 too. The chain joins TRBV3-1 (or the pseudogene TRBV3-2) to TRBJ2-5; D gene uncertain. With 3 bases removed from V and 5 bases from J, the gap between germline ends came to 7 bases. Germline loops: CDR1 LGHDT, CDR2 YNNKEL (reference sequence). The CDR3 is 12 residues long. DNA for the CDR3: TGTGCCAGCAGCCAGTCACGGGAGACCCAGTACTTC. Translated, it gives CASSQSRETQYF.

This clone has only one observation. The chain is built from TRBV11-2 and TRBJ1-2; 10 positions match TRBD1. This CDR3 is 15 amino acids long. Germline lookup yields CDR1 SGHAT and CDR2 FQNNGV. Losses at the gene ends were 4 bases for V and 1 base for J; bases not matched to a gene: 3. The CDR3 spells CASSSRDRGNYGYTF. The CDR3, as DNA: TGTGCCAGCAGCTCCCGGGACAGGGGTAACTATGGCTACACCTTC.

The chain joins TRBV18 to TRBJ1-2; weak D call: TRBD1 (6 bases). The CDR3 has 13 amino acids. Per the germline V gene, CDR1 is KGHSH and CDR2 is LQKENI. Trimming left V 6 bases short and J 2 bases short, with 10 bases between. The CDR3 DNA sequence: TGTGCCAGCTCCCCGAGGGGGAACTATGGCTACACCTTC. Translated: CASSPRGNYGYTF. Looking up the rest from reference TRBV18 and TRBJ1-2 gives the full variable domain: NAGVMQNPRHLVRRRGQEARLRCSPMKGHSHVYWYRQLPEEGLKFMVYLQKENIIDESGMPKERFSAEFPKEGPSILRIQQVVRGDSAAYFCASSPRGNYGYTFGSGTRLTVV.

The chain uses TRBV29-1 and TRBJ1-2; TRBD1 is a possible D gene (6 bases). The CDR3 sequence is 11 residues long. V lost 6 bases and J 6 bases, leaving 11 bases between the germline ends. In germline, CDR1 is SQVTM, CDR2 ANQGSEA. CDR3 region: CSVGGADGYTF. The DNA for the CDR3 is TGCAGCGTGGGGGGGGCTGATGGCTACACCTTC. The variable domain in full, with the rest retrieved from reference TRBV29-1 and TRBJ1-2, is SAVISQKPSRDICQRGTSLTIQCQVDSQVTMMFWYRQQPGQSLTLIATANQGSEATYESGFVIDKFPISRPNLTFSTLTVSNMSPEDSSIYLCSVGGADGYTFGSGTRLTVV.

The CDR3 protein is CASSTIPEGTYEQYF. The DNA of the CDR3 is TGTGCCAGCAGCACAATCCCAGAGGGAACCTACGAGCAGTACTTC. V is TRBV11-2 and J is TRBJ2-7; D perhaps matches TRBD2 (5 bases). V was pared by 5 bases and J by 2 bases, with 16 bases between. The CDR3 runs to 15 residues. Germline CDR1 SGHAT, CDR2 FQNNGV.

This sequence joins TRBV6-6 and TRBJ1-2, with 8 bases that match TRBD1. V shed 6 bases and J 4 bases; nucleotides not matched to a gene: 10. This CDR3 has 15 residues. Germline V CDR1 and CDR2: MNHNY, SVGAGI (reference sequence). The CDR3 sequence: CASSSDRGGLYGYTF. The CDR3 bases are TGTGCCAGCAGCTCCGACAGGGGAGGGCTCTATGGCTACACCTTC.

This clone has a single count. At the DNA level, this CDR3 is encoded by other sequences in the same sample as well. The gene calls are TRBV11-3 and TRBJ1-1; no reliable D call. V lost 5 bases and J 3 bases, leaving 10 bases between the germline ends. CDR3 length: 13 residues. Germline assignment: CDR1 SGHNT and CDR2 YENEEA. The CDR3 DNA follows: TGTGCCAGCAGCCTGGGAGGAGACACTGAAGCTTTCTTT. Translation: CASSLGGDTEAFF.

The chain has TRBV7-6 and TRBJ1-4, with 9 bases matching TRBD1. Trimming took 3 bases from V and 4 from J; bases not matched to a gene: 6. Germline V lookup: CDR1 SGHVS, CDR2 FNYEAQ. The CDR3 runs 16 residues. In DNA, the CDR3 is TGTGCCAGCAGCTTCTACGGGACAGGGAATAATGAAAAACTGTTTTTT. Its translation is CASSFYGTGNNEKLFF.

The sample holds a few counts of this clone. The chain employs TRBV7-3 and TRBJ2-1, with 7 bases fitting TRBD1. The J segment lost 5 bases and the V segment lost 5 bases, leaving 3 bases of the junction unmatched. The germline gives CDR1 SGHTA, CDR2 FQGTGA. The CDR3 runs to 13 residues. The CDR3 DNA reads TGTGCCAGCAGCACGGACAGGAACAATGAGCAGTTCTTC. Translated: CASSTDRNNEQFF.

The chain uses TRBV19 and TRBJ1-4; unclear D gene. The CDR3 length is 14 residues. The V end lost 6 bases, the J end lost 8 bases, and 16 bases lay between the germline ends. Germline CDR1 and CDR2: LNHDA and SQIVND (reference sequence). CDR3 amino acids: CASRWGGSGEKLFF. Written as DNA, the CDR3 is TGTGCCAGTAGGTGGGGAGGGTCTGGAGAAAAACTGTTTTTT.

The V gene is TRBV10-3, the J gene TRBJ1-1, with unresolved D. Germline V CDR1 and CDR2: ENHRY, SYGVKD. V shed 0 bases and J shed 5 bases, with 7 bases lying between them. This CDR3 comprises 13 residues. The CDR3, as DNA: TGTGCCATCAGTGAGTCACAGTTTACTGAAGCTTTCTTT. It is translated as CAISESQFTEAFF.

The CDR3 DNA sequence: TGTGCCAGCAGCTTAGAAACAGGGGCCCACGAGCAGTACTTC. This encodes CASSLETGAHEQYF. This chain uses TRBV11-1 with TRBJ2-7, with 7 bases identical to TRBD1. V trimming: 1 base; J trimming: 5 bases; junction bases outside the gene matches: 5. The CDR3 extends over 14 amino acids. Germline CDR1 reads SGHAT; CDR2 reads FQDESV (reference sequence).